Detailed here is one T cell receptor beta chain. Its antigen is undetermined. The method was immunoSEQ multiplex PCR; TCRdb's version includes in-frame clones alone and lacks a portion of them. The table records roughly 150,000 clones, 70% to 90% of them present only once. Germline values: CDR1 ENHRY, CDR2 SYGVKD. The CDR3 has 14 residues. The V and J ends lost 8 bases and 2 bases respectively, with 16 bases between them. This record belongs to a study of T cell responses to AZD1222 COVID-19 vaccine. Whole-study findings and limits: The donors showed a predominance of white British ancestry and of females, with possible underestimation of clonal diversity. Nearly half of spike-specific TCRs reportedly target variant regions that are unmutated in the B.1.351 and B.1.1.7 variants. Spike was spanned by vaccine-associated CD4 TCRs, which were dominant at 160-218 and 743-854.

Sequenced material: peripheral blood, taken on day 0 of MenACWY control vaccination. The receptor's source is an adult in good health. The rearrangement links TRBV10-3 to TRBJ2-7; a possible D gene is TRBD2 (6 bases). CDR3 bases: TGTGCCATCCAAGGAGGAGGGTGGACCTACGAGCAGTACTTC. This translates into CAIQGGGWTYEQYF.